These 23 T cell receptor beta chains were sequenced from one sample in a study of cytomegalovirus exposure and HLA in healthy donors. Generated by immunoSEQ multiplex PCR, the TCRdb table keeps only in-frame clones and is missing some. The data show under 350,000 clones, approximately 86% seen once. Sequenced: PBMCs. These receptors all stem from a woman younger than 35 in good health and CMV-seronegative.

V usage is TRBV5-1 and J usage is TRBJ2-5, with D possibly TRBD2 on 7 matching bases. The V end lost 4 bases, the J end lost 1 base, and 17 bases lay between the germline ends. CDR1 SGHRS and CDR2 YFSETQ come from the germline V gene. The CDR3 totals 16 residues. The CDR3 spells CASSIQGGGGQETQYF. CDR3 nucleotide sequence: TGCGCCAGCAGCATTCAAGGGGGAGGGGGCCAAGAGACCCAGTACTTC.

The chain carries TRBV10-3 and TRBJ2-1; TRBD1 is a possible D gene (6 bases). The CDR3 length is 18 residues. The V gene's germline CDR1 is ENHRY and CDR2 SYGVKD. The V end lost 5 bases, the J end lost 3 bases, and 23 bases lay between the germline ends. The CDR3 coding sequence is TGTGCCATCAGTCAGGGGCGAAGTAGTACTACGAACTACAATGAGCAGTTCTTC. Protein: CAISQGRSSTTNYNEQFF.

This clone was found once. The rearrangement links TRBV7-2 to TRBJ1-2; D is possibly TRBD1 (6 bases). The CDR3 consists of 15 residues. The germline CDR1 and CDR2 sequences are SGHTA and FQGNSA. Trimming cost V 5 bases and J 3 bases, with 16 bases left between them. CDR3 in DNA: TGTGCCAGCAGCAGATCCAGGGGTTTCGACTATGGCTACACCTTC. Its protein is CASSRSRGFDYGYTF.

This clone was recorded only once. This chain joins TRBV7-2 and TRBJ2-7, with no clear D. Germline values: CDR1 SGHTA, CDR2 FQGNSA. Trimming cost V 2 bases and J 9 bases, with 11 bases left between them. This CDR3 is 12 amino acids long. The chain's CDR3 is CASSLNSGGQYF. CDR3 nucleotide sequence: TGTGCCAGCAGCTTAAACTCTGGCGGGCAGTACTTC.

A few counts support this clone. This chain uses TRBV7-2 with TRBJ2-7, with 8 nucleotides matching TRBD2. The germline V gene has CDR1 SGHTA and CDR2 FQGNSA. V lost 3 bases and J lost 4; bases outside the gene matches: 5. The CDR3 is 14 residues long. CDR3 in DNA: TGTGCCAGCAGCTTGTTAGCGGGAAGGTACGAGCAGTACTTC. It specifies CASSLLAGRYEQYF.

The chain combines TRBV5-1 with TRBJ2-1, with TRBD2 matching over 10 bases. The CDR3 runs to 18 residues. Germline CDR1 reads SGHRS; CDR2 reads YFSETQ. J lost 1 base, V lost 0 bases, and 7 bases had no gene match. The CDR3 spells CASSLAEREGVSYNEQFF. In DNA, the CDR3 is TGCGCCAGCAGCTTGGCCGAGCGGGAGGGAGTTTCCTACAATGAGCAGTTCTTC.

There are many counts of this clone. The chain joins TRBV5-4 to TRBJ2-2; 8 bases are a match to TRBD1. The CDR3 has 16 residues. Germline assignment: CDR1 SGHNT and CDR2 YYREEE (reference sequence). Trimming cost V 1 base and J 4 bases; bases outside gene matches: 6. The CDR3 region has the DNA TGTGCCAGCAGCTTGAGGACAGGGAGCGTCACCGGGGAGCTGTTTTTT. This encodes CASSLRTGSVTGELFF.

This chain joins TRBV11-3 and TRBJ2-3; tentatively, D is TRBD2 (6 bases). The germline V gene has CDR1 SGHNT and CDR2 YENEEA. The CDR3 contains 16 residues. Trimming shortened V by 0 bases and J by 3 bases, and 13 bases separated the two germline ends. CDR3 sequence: CASSLEWDSETDTQYF. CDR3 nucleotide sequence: TGTGCCAGCAGCTTAGAGTGGGACTCAGAAACAGATACGCAGTATTTT.

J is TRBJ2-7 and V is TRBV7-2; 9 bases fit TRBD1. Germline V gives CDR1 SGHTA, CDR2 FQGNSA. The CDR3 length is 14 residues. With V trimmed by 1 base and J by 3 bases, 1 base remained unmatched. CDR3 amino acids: CASSLETGGYEQYF. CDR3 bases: TGTGCCAGCAGCTTAGAGACAGGGGGCTACGAGCAGTACTTC.

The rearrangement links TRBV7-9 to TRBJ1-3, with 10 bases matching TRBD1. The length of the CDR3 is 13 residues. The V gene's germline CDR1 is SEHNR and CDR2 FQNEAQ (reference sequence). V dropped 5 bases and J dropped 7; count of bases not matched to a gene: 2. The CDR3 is CASSPGQGNTIYF. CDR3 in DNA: TGTGCCAGCAGCCCGGGACAGGGGAACACCATATATTTT.

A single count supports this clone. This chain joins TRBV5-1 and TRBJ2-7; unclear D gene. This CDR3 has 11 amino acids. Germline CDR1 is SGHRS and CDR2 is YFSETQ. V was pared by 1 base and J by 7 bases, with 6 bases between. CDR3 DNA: TGCGCCAGCAGCTTGTTTGAGGAGCAGTACTTC. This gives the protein CASSLFEEQYF.

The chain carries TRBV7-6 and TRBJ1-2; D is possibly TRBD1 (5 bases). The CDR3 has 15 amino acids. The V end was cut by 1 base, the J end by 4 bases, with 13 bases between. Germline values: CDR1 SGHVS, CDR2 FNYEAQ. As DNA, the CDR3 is TGTGCCAGCAGCTTAGGTGCGGGGCCTGCCTATGGCTACACCTTC. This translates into CASSLGAGPAYGYTF. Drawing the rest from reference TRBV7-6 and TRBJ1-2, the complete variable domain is GAGVSQSPRYKVTKRGQDVALRCDPISGHVSLYWYRQALGQGPEFLTYFNYEAQQDKSGLPNDRFSAERPEGSISTLTIQRTEQRDSAMYRCASSLGAGPAYGYTFGSGTRLTVV.

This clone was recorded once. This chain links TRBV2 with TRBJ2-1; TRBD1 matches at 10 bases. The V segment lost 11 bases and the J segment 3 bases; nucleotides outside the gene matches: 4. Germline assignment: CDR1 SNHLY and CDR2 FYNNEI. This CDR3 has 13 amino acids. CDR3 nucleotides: TGTGCCGGCCGGGACAGGGGCTACAATGAGCAGTTCTTC. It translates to CAGRDRGYNEQFF.

CDR3 DNA: TGTGCCAGCAGTGAACAACGGGACAGGGGAACCGAGCAGTACTTC. It codes for CASSEQRDRGTEQYF. The chain has TRBV25-1 and TRBJ2-7; 10 nucleotides align to TRBD1. Trimming cost V 2 bases and J 6 bases; bases outside gene matches: 7. Germline lookup yields CDR1 MGHDK and CDR2 SYGVNS. The CDR3 is 15 residues long.

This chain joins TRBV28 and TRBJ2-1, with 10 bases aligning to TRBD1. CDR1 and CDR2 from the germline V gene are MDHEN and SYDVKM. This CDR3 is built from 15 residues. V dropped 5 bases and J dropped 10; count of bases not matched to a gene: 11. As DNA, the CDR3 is TGTGCCAGCAGTCCCGGACAGGGGGGAGATTGGGAGCAGTTCTTC. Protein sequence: CASSPGQGGDWEQFF.

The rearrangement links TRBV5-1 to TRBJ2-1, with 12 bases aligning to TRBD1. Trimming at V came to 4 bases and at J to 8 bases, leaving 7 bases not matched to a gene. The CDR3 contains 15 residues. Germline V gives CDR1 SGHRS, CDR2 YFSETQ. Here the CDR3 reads CASSQGQGALDEQFF. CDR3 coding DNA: TGCGCCAGCAGCCAGGGACAGGGGGCATTGGATGAGCAGTTCTTC. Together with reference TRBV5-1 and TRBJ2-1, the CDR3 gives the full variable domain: KAGVTQTPRYLIKTRGQQVTLSCSPISGHRSVSWYQQTPGQGLQFLFEYFSETQRNKGNFPGRFSGRQFSNSRSEMNVSTLELGDSALYLCASSQGQGALDEQFFGPGTRLTVL.

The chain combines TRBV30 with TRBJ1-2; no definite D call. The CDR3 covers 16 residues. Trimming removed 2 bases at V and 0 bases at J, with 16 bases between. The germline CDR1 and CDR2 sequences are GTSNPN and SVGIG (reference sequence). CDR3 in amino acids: CAWSPPIHKANYGYTF. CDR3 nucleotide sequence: TGTGCCTGGAGTCCCCCGATCCACAAAGCTAACTATGGCTACACCTTC. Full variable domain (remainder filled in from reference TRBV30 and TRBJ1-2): SQTIHQWPATLVQPVGSPLSLECTVEGTSNPNLYWYRQAAGRGLQLLFYSVGIGQISSEVPQNLSASRPQDRQFILSSKKLLLSDSGFYLCAWSPPIHKANYGYTFGSGTRLTVV.

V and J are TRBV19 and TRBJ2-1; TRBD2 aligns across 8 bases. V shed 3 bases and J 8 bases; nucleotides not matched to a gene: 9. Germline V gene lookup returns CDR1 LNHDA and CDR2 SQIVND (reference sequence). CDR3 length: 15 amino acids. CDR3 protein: CASSMGEREIYEQFF. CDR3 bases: TGTGCCAGTAGTATGGGGGAGCGGGAGATCTATGAGCAGTTCTTC.

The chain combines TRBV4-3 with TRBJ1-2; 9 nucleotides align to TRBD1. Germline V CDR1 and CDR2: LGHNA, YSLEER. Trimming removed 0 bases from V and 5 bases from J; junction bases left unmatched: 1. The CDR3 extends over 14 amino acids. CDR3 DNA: TGCGCCAGCAGCCAAGACGGGACAGGGTATGGCTACACCTTC. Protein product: CASSQDGTGYGYTF.

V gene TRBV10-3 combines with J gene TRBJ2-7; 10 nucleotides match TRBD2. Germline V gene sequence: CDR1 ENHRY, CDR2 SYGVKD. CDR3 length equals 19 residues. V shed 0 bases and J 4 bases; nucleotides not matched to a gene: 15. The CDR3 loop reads CAISESGAGGPIRLYEQYF. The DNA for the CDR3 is TGTGCCATCAGTGAGTCTGGAGCGGGAGGGCCTATAAGATTATACGAGCAGTACTTC.

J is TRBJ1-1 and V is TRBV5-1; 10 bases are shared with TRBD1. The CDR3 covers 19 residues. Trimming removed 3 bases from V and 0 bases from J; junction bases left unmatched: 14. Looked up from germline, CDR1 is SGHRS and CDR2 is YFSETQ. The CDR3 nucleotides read TGCGCCAGCAGCTCCCCTTATGACAGGGGGCTCGGAATGAACACTGAAGCTTTCTTT. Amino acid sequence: CASSSPYDRGLGMNTEAFF.

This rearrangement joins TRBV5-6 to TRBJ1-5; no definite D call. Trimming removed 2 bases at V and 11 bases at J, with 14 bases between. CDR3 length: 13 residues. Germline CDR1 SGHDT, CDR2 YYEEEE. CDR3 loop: CASSFNSERSQHF. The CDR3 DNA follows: TGTGCCAGCAGCTTTAATTCGGAGAGGTCCCAGCATTTT. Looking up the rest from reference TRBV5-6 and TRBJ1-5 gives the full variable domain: DAGVTQSPTHLIKTRGQQVTLRCSPKSGHDTVSWYQQALGQGPQFIFQYYEEEERQRGNFPDRFSGHQFPNYSSELNVNALLLGDSALYLCASSFNSERSQHFGDGTRLSIL.

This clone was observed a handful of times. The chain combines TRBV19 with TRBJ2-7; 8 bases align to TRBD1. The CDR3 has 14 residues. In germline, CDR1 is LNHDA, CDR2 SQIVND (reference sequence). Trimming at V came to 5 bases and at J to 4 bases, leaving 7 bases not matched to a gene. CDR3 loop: CASSAAGQEYEQYF. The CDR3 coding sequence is TGTGCCAGTAGTGCCGCGGGACAGGAGTACGAGCAGTACTTC.